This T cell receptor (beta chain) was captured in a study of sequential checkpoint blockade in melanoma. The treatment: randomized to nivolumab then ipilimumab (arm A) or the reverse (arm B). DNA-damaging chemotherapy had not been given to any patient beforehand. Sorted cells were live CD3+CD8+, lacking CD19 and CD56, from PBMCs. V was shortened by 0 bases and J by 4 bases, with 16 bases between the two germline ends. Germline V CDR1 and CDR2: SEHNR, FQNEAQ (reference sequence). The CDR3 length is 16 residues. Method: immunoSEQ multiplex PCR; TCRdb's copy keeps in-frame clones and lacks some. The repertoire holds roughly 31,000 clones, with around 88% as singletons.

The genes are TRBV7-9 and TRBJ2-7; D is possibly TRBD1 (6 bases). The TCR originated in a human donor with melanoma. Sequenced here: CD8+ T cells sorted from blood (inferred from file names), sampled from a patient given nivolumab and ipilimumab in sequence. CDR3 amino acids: CASSLARGTSNYEQYF. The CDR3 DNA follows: TGTGCCAGCAGCTTAGCGAGGGGGACATCAAATTACGAGCAGTACTTC.